The sequence of this T cell receptor (beta chain) was determined in a study of shared clonotypes between healthy human individuals. Only in-frame clones appear in the TCRdb table, and some are missing; sequencing was by immunoSEQ multiplex PCR. The sample records approximately 1,500,000 clones, 96% being singletons. Comment on this clone: Antigen: not known.

With 3 bases clipped from V and 0 bases from J, the junction kept 5 bases outside the gene matches. The CDR3 runs to 17 residues. The germline CDR1 and CDR2 sequences are WNHNN and SYGVQD (reference sequence). Study conclusions and caveats: It was observed that about 5% of naive CD4 clonotypes were shared across a handful of donors.

Sequenced input: naive CD4+ T cells sorted from blood. Subset given: CD45RA+ positively selected. The chain uses TRBV10-1 and TRBJ1-4, with 9 bases lining up with TRBD1. This sequence originates from a man younger than 40 in good health. As DNA, the CDR3 is TGCGCCAGCAGTGATGGGACAGGGTCTGCAACTAATGAAAAACTGTTTTTT. Protein: CASSDGTGSATNEKLFF.